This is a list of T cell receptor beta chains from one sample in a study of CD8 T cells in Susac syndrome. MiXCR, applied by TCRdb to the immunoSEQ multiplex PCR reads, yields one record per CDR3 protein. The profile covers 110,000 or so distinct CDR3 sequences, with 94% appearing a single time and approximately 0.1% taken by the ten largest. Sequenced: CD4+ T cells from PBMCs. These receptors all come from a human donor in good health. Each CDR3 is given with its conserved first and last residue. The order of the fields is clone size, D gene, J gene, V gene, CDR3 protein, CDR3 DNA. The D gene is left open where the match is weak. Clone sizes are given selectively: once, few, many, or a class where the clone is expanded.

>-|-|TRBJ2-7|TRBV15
CATSSRDGPYEQYF
TGTGCCACCAGCAGTCGGGACGGACCCTACGAGCAGTACTTC
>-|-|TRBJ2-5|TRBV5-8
CAPGETQYF
TGTGCCCCAGGGGAGACCCAGTACTTC
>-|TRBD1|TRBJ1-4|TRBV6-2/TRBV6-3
CASNPGQGNEKLFF
TGTGCCAGCAACCCGGGACAGGGGAATGAAAAACTGTTTTTT
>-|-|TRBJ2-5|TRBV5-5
CASSIRQEGEETQYF
TGTGCCAGCAGCATCCGACAGGAAGGGGAAGAGACCCAGTACTTC
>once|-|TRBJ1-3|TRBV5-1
CASSLGDISRAYTIYF
TGCGCCAGCAGCTTGGGGGACATCTCTAGAGCTTACACCATATATTTT
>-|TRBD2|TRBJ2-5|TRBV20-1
CSARGGLASQETQYF
TGCAGTGCTAGAGGGGGACTAGCGTCTCAAGAGACCCAGTACTTC
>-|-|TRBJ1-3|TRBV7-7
CASSLGLRRTGNTIYF
TGTGCTAGCAGCTTGGGACTTCGGAGGACTGGAAACACCATATATTTT
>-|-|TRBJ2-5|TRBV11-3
CASSLGDAQETQYF
TGTGCCAGCAGCTTGGGGGACGCCCAAGAGACCCAGTACTTC
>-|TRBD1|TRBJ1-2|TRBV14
CASSANRDRASYGYTF
TGTGCCAGCAGCGCAAACCGGGACAGGGCCTCCTATGGCTACACCTTC
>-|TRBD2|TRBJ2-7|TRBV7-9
CASSSQQAGGPPEQYF
TGTGCCAGCAGCTCCCAACAAGCGGGAGGGCCCCCCGAGCAGTACTTC
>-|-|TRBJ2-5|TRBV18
CASSPGAGALETQYF
TGTGCCAGCTCGCCAGGAGCAGGGGCCCTAGAGACCCAGTACTTC
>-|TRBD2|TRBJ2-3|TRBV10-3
CAIGTSGREDTQYF
TGTGCCATCGGGACTAGCGGGAGGGAAGATACGCAGTATTTT
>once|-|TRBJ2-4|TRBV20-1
CSARVDRLAKNIQYF
TGCAGTGCTAGAGTGGACAGACTAGCCAAAAACATTCAGTACTTC
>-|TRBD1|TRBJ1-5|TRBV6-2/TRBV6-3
CASSYLGQGAGNQPQHF
TGTGCCAGCAGCTACCTGGGACAGGGGGCCGGCAATCAGCCCCAGCATTTT
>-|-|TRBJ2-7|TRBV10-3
CAISEALGNGYEQYF
TGTGCCATCAGTGAGGCGCTGGGGAACGGGTACGAGCAGTACTTC
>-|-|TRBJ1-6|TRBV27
CASTSGGTGNSPLHF
TGTGCCAGCACCTCCGGCGGGACTGGAAATTCACCCCTCCACTTT
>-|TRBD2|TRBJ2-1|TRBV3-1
CASSPGLATYNEQFF
TGTGCCAGCAGCCCGGGACTAGCGACATACAATGAGCAGTTCTTC
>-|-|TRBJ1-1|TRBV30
CASSSGPWVEAFF
TGTGCCTCCTCGAGTGGGCCGTGGGTTGAAGCTTTCTTT
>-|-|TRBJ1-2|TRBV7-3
CASSTIPGDGYTF
TGTGCCAGCAGCACCATCCCAGGGGATGGCTACACCTTC
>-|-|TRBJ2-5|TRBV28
CASSSRNRVRRGTQYF
TGTGCCAGCAGTTCCAGAAACCGGGTCCGCCGAGGGACCCAGTACTTC
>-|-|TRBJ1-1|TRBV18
CASSPLGGQGTEAFF
TGTGCCAGCTCCCCTCTGGGAGGGCAGGGCACTGAAGCTTTCTTT
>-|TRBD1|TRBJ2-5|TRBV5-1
CASSVSGTGGQETQYF
TGCGCCAGCAGCGTATCCGGGACAGGGGGACAAGAGACCCAGTACTTC
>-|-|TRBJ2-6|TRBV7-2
CASSLSRTSRYSGANVLTF
TGTGCCAGCAGCCTTTCCCGGACAAGCAGATACTCTGGGGCCAACGTCCTGACTTTC
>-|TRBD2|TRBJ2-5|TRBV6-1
CASSGYTSGLTQYF
TGTGCCAGCAGTGGGTATACTAGCGGCTTGACCCAGTACTTC
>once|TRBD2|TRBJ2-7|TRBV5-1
CASSLFGTSDSYEQYF
TGCGCCAGCAGCTTGTTCGGCACTAGCGACTCCTACGAGCAGTACTTC
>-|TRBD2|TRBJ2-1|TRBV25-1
CASTRIGDYLNEQFF
TGTGCCAGCACCAGAATAGGGGACTATCTCAATGAGCAGTTCTTC
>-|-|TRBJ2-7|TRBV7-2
CASSLGGHYEQYF
TGTGCCAGCAGCTTAGGGGGCCACTACGAGCAGTACTTC
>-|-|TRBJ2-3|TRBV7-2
CAIGGRRWESDTQYF
TGTGCCATCGGGGGGCGGAGGTGGGAGTCAGATACGCAGTATTTT
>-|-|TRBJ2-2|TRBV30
CAWNPANTGELFF
TGTGCCTGGAACCCCGCGAACACCGGGGAGCTGTTTTTT
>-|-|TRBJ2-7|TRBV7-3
CASSLPGSCLYEQYF
TGTGCCAGCAGCTTACCAGGCAGCTGCCTCTACGAGCAGTACTTC
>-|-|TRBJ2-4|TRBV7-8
CASSLSRDSLCF
TGTGCCAGCAGCTTAAGTCGGGACTCCTTATGCTTC
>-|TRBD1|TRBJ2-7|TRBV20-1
CSALVPGTVYEQYF
TGCAGTGCCCTCGTTCCCGGGACAGTTTACGAGCAGTACTTC
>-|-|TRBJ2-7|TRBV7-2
CASSGRDSYEQYF
TGTGCCAGCAGCGGAAGAGACTCCTACGAGCAGTACTTC
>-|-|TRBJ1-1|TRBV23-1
CASSSNTLRRAFF
TGCGCCAGCAGTTCCAACACTTTACGGCGCGCTTTCTTT
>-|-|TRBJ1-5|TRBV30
CAWSYRAGQPQHF
TGTGCCTGGAGTTACAGGGCGGGTCAGCCCCAGCATTTT
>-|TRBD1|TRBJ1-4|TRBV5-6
CASSLQGADEKLFF
TGTGCCAGCAGCTTACAGGGGGCTGATGAAAAACTGTTTTTT
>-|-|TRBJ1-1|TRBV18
CASSPQGDQEAFF
TGTGCCAGCTCACCACAGGGGGACCAAGAAGCTTTCTTT
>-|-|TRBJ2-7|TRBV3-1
CASSQDLASYEQYF
TGTGCCAGCAGCCAAGATCTCGCTTCCTACGAGCAGTACTTC
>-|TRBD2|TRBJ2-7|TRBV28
CASSSSLAGGYEQYF
TGTGCCAGCAGTTCGTCTCTAGCGGGGGGGTACGAGCAGTACTTC
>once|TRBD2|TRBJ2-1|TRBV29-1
CSGNPGTSGGNEQFF
TGCAGCGGAAACCCCGGGACTAGCGGAGGCAATGAGCAGTTCTTC
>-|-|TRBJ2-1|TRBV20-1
CSARGTFSYNEQFF
TGCAGTGCTAGAGGGACTTTCTCCTACAATGAGCAGTTCTTC
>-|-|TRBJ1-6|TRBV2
CATNKVDSPLHF
TGTGCCACCAACAAAGTGGATTCACCCCTCCACTTT
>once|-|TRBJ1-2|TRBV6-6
CASSPMVGGYGYTF
TGTGCCAGCAGCCCCATGGTAGGGGGCTATGGCTACACCTTC
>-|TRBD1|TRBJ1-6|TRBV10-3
CAIKEGQLNNSPLHF
TGTGCCATCAAAGAGGGACAGCTTAATAATTCACCCCTCCACTTT
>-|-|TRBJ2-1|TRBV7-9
CASRAMSSYNEQFF
TGTGCCAGCAGGGCTATGAGCTCCTACAATGAGCAGTTCTTC
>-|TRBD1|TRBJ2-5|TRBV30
CAWSFTGGETQYF
TGTGCCTGGAGTTTCACAGGGGGCGAGACCCAGTACTTC
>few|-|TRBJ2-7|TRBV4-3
CASSQDPSRGYEQYF
TGCGCCAGCAGCCAAGACCCGAGCAGGGGCTACGAGCAGTACTTC
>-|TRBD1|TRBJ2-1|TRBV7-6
CASSKTGGGVNEQFF
TGTGCCAGCAGCAAAACAGGGGGCGGGGTCAATGAGCAGTTCTTC